This record covers a single TCR beta chain. The antigen is undetermined. The CDR3 contains 12 residues. The germline V gene has CDR1 MNHNY and CDR2 SVGAGI (reference sequence). The ends were cut back, 7 bases at V and 3 bases at J, with 10 bases in the middle. These data originate in a study of cytomegalovirus exposure and HLA in healthy donors. TCRdb keeps only in-frame clones here, not all; method: immunoSEQ multiplex PCR. The sample includes over 150,000 clones, approximately 86% of them seen just once. These donors were members of the approximately 110-subject validation cohort, a group separate from the approximately 640-subject first cohort. Study conclusions and caveats: Researchers catalogued 160 or so TCR beta chains as cytomegalovirus-associated. Rare TCR sequences predominated, though certain public TCRs were found in many donors. The tendency of first-cohort TCR clusters to co-occur in the roughly 130 validation repertoires was the finding of a later analysis.

The sample comprised PBMCs. This TCR derives from a man aged 18 to 29 in good health and CMV-seropositive. The chain has TRBV6-6 and TRBJ2-7, with D unresolved. CDR3 sequence (DNA): TGTGCCAGCATTGACGCAGGCTACGAGCAGTACTTC. This gives the protein CASIDAGYEQYF.